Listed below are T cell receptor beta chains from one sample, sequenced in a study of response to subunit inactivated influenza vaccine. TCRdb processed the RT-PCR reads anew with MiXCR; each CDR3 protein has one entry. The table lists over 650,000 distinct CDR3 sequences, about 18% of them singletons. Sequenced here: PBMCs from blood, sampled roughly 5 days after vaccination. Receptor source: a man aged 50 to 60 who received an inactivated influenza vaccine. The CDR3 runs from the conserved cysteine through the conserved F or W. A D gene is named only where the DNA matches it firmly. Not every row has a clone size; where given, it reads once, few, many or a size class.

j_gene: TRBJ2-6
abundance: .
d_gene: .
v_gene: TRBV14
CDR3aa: CASEFSGANVLTF
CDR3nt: TGTGCCAGCGAGTTTTCTGGGGCCAACGTCCTGACTTTC

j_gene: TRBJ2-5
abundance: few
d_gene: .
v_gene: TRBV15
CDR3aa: CATSREGGHQETQYF
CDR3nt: TGTGCCACCAGCAGAGAGGGCGGTCACCAAGAGACCCAGTACTTC

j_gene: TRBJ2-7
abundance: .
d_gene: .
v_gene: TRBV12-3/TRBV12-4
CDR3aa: CASKPRGSTYEQYF
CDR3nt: TGTGCCAGCAAACCCCGGGGCAGTACCTACGAGCAGTACTTC

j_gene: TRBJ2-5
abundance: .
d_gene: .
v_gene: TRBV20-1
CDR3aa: CSASPGTTGTQYF
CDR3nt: TGCAGTGCTTCGCCGGGGACAACGGGGACCCAGTACTTC

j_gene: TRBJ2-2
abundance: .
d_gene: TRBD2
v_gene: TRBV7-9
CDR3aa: CASSLFSGGPVGELFF
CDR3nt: TGTGCCAGCAGCTTATTCTCGGGGGGGCCTGTCGGGGAGCTGTTTTTT

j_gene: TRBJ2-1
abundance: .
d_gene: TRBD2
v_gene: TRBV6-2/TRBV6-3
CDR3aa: CASGTSGGSNEQFF
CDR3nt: TGTGCCAGCGGGACTAGCGGGGGTAGTAATGAGCAGTTCTTC

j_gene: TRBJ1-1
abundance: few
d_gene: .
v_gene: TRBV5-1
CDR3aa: CASSLAGSNMNTEAFF
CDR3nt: TGCGCCAGCAGCTTGGCGGGGTCAAACATGAACACTGAAGCTTTCTTT

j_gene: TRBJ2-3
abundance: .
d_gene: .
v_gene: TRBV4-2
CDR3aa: CASSQTPGRGPDTQYF
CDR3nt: TGTGCCAGCAGCCAAACTCCGGGAAGAGGGCCAGATACGCAGTATTTT

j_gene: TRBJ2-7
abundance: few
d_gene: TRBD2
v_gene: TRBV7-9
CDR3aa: CASSPGLAGGLPYF
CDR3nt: TGTGCCAGCAGCCCCGGACTAGCGGGGGGCCTTCCGTACTTC

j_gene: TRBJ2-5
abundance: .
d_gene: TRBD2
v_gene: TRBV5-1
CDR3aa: CASHWRLAGMKTQYF
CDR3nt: TGCGCCAGCCATTGGCGACTAGCGGGGATGAAGACCCAGTACTTC

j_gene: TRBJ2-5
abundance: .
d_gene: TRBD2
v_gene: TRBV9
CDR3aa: CASSATSGTPAETQYF
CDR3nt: TGTGCCAGCAGCGCCACTAGCGGGACCCCCGCAGAGACCCAGTACTTC

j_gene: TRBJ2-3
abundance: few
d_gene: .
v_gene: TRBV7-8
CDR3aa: CASSAAGTIAQYF
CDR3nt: TGTGCCAGCAGCGCCGCCGGGACAATTGCGCAGTATTTT

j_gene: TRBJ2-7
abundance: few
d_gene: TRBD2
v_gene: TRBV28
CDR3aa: CASSLFPSGSFEQYF
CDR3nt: TGTGCCAGCAGTTTATTTCCTAGCGGATCTTTCGAGCAGTACTTC

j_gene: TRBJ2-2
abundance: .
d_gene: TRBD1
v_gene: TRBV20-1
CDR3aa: CSATTGWTGELFF
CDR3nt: TGCAGTGCGACGACAGGGTGGACCGGGGAGCTGTTTTTT

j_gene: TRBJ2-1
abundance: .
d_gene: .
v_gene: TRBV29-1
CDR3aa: CSVEDTGNLYNEQFF
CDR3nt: TGCAGCGTTGAAGATACAGGGAACCTCTACAATGAGCAGTTCTTC

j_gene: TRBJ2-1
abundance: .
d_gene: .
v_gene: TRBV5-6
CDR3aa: CASSFRASHEQFF
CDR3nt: TGTGCCAGCAGCTTCAGGGCCTCGCATGAGCAGTTCTTC

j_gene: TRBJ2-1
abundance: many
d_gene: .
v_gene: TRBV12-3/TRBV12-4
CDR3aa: CASRQTEAPGEQFF
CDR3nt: TGTGCCAGCAGGCAGACTGAGGCCCCCGGAGAGCAGTTCTTC

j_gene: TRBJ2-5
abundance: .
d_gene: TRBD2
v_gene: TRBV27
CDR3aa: CASSPSLGSGYIETQYF
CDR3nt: TGTGCCAGCAGCCCAAGTCTAGGTAGCGGGTATATAGAGACCCAGTACTTC

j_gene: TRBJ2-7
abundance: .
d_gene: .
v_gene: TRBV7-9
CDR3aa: CASTSGTPPYEQYF
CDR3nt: TGTGCCAGCACCTCCGGGACACCTCCCTACGAGCAGTACTTC

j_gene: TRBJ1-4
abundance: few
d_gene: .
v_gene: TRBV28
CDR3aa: CASSPRGLAANEKLFF
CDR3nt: TGTGCCAGCAGTCCCCGGGGGTTGGCTGCTAATGAAAAACTGTTTTTT

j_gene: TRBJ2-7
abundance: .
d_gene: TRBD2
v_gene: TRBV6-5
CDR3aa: CASSYRSGGSSYEQYF
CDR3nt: TGTGCCAGCAGTTACCGGAGCGGGGGCAGCTCCTACGAGCAGTACTTC

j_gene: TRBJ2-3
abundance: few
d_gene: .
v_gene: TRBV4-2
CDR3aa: CASSQAWGEDTQYF
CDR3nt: TGTGCCAGCAGCCAAGCTTGGGGGGAAGATACGCAGTATTTT

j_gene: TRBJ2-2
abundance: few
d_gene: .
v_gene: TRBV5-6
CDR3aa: CASSHDNGELFF
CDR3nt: TGTGCCAGCAGCCACGACAACGGGGAGCTGTTTTTT

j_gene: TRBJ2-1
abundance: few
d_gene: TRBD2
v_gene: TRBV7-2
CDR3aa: CASSLMHTGLAGGEFF
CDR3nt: TGTGCCAGCAGCTTAATGCATACGGGACTAGCGGGGGGTGAGTTCTTC

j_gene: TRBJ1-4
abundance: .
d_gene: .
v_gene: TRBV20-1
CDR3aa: CSSQSGTTHEKLFF
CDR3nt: TGCAGTTCCCAATCAGGGACAACTCATGAAAAACTGTTTTTT

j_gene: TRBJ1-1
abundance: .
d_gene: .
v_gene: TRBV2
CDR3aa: CASSPGDVRGTEAFF
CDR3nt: TGTGCCAGCAGTCCGGGGGACGTCCGGGGCACTGAAGCTTTCTTT

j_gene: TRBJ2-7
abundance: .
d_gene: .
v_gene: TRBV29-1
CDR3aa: CSVEPQAGYEQYF
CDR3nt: TGCAGCGTTGAACCCCAGGCAGGCTACGAGCAGTACTTC

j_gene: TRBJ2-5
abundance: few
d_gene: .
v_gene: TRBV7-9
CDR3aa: CASSPSTGLAYGETQYF
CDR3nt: TGTGCCAGCAGCCCATCCACGGGGCTAGCGTACGGAGAGACCCAGTACTTC

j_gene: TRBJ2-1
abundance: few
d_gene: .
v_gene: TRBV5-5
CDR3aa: CASSLDSGEPYNEQFF
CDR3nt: TGTGCCAGCAGCTTGGATTCTGGGGAACCTTACAATGAGCAGTTCTTC

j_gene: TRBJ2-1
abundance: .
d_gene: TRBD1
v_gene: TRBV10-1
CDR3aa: CASSEPGGNNNEQFF
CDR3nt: TGCGCCAGCAGTGAGCCAGGGGGCAACAACAATGAGCAGTTCTTC

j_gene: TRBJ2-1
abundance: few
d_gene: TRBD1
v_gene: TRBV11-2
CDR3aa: CASSLVGTGIRNEQFF
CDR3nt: TGTGCCAGCAGCTTAGTTGGGACAGGGATCCGCAATGAGCAGTTCTTC

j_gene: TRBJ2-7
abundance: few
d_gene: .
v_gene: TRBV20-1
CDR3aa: CSARDGTTYEQYF
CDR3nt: TGCAGTGCTAGAGACGGGACAACGTACGAGCAGTACTTC

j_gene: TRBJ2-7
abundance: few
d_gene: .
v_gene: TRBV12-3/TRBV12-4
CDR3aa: CASSLALRVRGNEQYF
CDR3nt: TGTGCCAGCAGTTTAGCTCTCCGAGTCAGGGGTAACGAGCAGTACTTC

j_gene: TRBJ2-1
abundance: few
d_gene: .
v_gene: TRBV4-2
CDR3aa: CASSQGEVIATHEQFF
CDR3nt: TGTGCCAGCAGCCAAGGAGAAGTTATAGCGACCCATGAGCAGTTCTTC

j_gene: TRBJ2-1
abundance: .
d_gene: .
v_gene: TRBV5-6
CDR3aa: CANSLARFETNEQFF
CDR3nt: TGTGCCAACAGCTTGGCACGTTTTGAGACCAATGAGCAGTTCTTC

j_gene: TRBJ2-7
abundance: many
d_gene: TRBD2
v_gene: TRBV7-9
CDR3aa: CASSLSLAGAVDEQYF
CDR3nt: TGTGCCAGCAGCTTATCACTAGCGGGAGCGGTGGACGAGCAGTACTTC

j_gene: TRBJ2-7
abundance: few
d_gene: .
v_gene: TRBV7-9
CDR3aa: CASSLRDLAYEQYF
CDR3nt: TGTGCCAGCAGCTTAAGGGACCTTGCCTACGAGCAGTACTTC

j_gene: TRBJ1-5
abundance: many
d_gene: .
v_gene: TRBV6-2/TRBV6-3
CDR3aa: CASKPAKIDQPQHF
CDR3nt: TGTGCCAGCAAACCCGCCAAGATTGATCAGCCCCAGCATTTT

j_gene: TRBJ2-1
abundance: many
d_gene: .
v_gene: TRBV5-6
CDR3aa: CASSQLYNEQFF
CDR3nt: TGTGCCAGCAGCCAACTCTACAATGAGCAGTTCTTC

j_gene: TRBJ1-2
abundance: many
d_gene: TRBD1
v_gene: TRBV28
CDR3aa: CASSSGQGTDGYTF
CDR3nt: TGTGCCAGCAGTTCCGGACAGGGGACGGACGGCTACACCTTC

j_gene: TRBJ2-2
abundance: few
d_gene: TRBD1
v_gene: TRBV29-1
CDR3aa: CSAGQVSAGELFF
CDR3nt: TGCAGCGCGGGACAGGTTTCCGCCGGGGAGCTGTTTTTT

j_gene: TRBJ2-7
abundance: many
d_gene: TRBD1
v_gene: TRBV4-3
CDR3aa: CASSLGTGPLEQYF
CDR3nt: TGCGCCAGCAGCCTCGGGACAGGCCCCCTGGAGCAGTACTTC

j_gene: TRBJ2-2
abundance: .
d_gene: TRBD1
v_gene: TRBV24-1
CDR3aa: CATSEGRGLPGELFF
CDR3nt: TGTGCCACCAGTGAGGGCAGGGGGCTTCCCGGGGAGCTGTTTTTT

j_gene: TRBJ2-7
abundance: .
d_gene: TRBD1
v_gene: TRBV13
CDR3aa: CASSQGAVSFHEQYF
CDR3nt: TGTGCCAGCAGCCAGGGGGCAGTCAGTTTCCACGAGCAGTACTTC

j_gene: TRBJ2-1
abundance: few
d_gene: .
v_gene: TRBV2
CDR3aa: CASSEVAGPEVF
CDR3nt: TGTGCCAGCAGTGAAGTGGCGGGGCCGGAGGTCTTC

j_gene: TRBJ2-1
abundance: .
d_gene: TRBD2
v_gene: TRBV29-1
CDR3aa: CSVVPRTSGRYDEQFF
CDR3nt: TGCAGCGTTGTACCTAGGACTAGCGGGAGATACGATGAGCAGTTCTTC

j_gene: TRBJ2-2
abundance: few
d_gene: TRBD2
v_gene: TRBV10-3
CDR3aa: CAVRNSGSSGGELFF
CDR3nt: TGTGCCGTGCGAAATAGCGGGAGTAGTGGCGGGGAGCTGTTTTTT

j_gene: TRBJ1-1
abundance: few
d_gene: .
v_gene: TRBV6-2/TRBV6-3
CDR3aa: CASSYSLQTNTEAFF
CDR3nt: TGTGCCAGCAGTTACTCTCTGCAGACGAACACTGAAGCTTTCTTT

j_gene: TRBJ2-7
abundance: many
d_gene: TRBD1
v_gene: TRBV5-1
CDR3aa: CASSSGQGPYEQYF
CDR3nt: TGCGCCAGCAGCTCCGGACAGGGTCCCTACGAGCAGTACTTC

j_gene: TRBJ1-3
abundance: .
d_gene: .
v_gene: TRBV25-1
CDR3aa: CASSAPRRTPGISGNTIYF
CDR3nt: TGTGCCAGCAGTGCCCCCCGTCGGACACCGGGGATCTCTGGAAACACCATATATTTT

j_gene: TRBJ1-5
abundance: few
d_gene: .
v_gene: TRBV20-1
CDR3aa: CSARGDNNQPQHF
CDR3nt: TGCAGTGCTAGGGGGGACAACAATCAGCCCCAGCATTTT